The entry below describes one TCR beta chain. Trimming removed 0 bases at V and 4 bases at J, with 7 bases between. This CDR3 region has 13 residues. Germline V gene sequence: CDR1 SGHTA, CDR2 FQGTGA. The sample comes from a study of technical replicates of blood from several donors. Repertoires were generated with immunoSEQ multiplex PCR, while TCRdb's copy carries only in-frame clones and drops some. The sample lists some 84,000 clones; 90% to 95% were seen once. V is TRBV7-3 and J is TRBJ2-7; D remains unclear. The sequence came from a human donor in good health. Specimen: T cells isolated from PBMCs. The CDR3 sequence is CASSLTRAYEQYF. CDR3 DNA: TGTGCCAGCAGCTTAACAAGAGCTTACGAGCAGTACTTC.